One and the same sample provided the 26 T cell receptor beta chains below, sequenced in a study of OX40 agonist ivuxolimab in advanced cancers. The library relied on the immunoSEQ multiplex PCR assay. TCRdb took over this immuneACCESS table, retaining in-frame rearrangements with V and J assigned. Such tables are incomplete; in checked studies, under half of the missing clones stem from an unresolved V gene, and the remainder is unexplained. A total of around 78,000 clones appear in this sample, roughly 91% of them only once. Jointly, the top ten make up over 0.2% of the sample. The sequencing here drew on CD4+ or CD8+ T cells sorted from blood, taken in a trial of the OX40 agonist ivuxolimab. The receptors shown here come from an adult with an advanced solid tumor such as melanoma, head and neck, liver or kidney cancer.

V gene TRBV10-1 combines with J gene TRBJ2-2; no clear D gene. This CDR3 has 13 amino acids. V shed 0 bases and J shed 7 bases, with 6 bases lying between them. Germline V CDR1 and CDR2: WNHNN, SYGVQD (reference sequence). The CDR3 DNA sequence: TGCGCCAGCAGTGAGTCGATTTTCGGGGAGCTGTTTTTT. This codes for CASSESIFGELFF.

The V gene is TRBV29-1, the J gene TRBJ2-2; the match to TRBD2 covers 11 bases. The CDR3 is 14 amino acids. Germline V gives CDR1 SQVTM, CDR2 ANQGSEA. With 7 bases clipped from V and 6 bases from J, the junction kept 7 bases outside the gene matches. In nucleotides, the CDR3 is TGCAGCGCTAGGATAGCGGGAGGGCCCGGGGAGCTGTTTTTT. It codes for CSARIAGGPGELFF.

V is TRBV7-9 and J is TRBJ2-6, with 7 bases fitting TRBD1. Germline trimming cut 0 bases from V and 10 bases from J; bases unmatched to any gene: 9. The germline CDR1 and CDR2 sequences are SEHNR and FQNEAQ (reference sequence). The CDR3 totals 16 residues. CDR3 DNA sequence: TGTGCCAGCAGCTTAGCGACAGGGCTATCCGGGAACGTCCTGACTTTC. Protein: CASSLATGLSGNVLTF.

The chain carries TRBV29-1 and TRBJ2-5; D unresolved. Trimming shortened V by 4 bases and J by 5 bases, and 11 bases separated the two germline ends. CDR3 length equals 12 residues. The germline gives CDR1 SQVTM, CDR2 ANQGSEA. The CDR3 region has the DNA TGCAGCGTTGGTTGGGCTAAGGAGACCCAGTACTTC. Translation: CSVGWAKETQYF.

This rearrangement joins TRBV7-8 to TRBJ1-1; D is possibly TRBD1 (5 bases). V dropped 5 bases and J dropped 3 bases, with 16 bases sitting between them. The CDR3 sequence is 15 residues long. Germline V CDR1 and CDR2: SGHVS, FQNEAQ. Here the CDR3 DNA reads TGTGCCAGCAGCCCCCGGGGGAACCAGTACACTGAAGCTTTCTTT. It codes for CASSPRGNQYTEAFF.

This chain uses TRBV10-1 with TRBJ2-2, with TRBD1 matching 7 bases. CDR1 and CDR2 (germline): WNHNN, SYGVQD (reference sequence). Trimming at V came to 7 bases and at J to 3 bases, leaving 5 bases not matched to a gene. The CDR3 loop spans 14 amino acids. As DNA, the CDR3 is TGCGCCAGCAAACAGGGGCAGGACACCGGGGAGCTGTTTTTT. Translated: CASKQGQDTGELFF.

This clone has a single count. The rearrangement uses TRBV5-1 and TRBJ2-7, with D maybe TRBD1 (6 bases). Trimming cost V 0 bases and J 6 bases, with 13 bases left between them. The CDR3 consists of 14 residues. Per the germline V gene, CDR1 is SGHRS and CDR2 is YFSETQ. CDR3 sequence (DNA): TGCGCCAGCAGCTTGGCTGGGGGCATCAGCGAGCAGTACTTC. Amino acids: CASSLAGGISEQYF.

The chain combines TRBV5-1 with TRBJ2-3; TRBD1 might be the D (6 bases). Germline CDR1 and CDR2: SGHRS and YFSETQ. V lost 2 bases and J 0 bases, leaving 10 bases between the germline ends. The CDR3 is 15 residues long. The chain's CDR3 is CASSFAGASTDTQYF. Written as DNA, the CDR3 is TGCGCCAGCAGCTTTGCAGGGGCGAGCACAGATACGCAGTATTTT.

The rearrangement uses TRBV9 and TRBJ2-3; D is unresolved. CDR3 length: 15 residues. Germline V CDR1 and CDR2: SGDLS, YYNGEE. The V end was cut by 1 base, the J end by 0 bases, with 9 bases between. CDR3 amino acids: CASSVRPSSTDTQYF. Here the CDR3 DNA reads TGTGCCAGCAGCGTACGACCCTCGAGCACAGATACGCAGTATTTT.

This chain connects TRBV7-2 to TRBJ2-7; 9 positions agree with TRBD2. CDR1 is SGHTA and CDR2 is FQGNSA in the germline V gene. The CDR3 is 15 residues long. V shed 4 bases and J 7 bases; nucleotides not matched to a gene: 11. The CDR3 DNA follows: TGTGCCAGCAGCTCACAAATAGCGGGAGTGGGAGAGCAGTACTTC. This translates into CASSSQIAGVGEQYF.

This chain links TRBV15 with TRBJ2-5; 7 bases agree with TRBD2. The V gene's germline CDR1 is LNHNV and CDR2 YYDKDF (reference sequence). Trimming cost V 3 bases and J 2 bases; bases outside gene matches: 6. The CDR3 is 15 residues long. DNA for the CDR3: TGTGCCACCAGCAGGCAGACTAGCTCGCAAGAGACCCAGTACTTC. This gives the protein CATSRQTSSQETQYF. Together with reference TRBV15 and TRBJ2-5, the CDR3 gives the full variable domain: DAMVIQNPRYQVTQFGKPVTLSCSQTLNHNVMYWYQQKSSQAPKLLFHYYDKDFNNEADTPDNFQSRRPNTSFCFLDIRSPGLGDTAMYLCATSRQTSSQETQYFGPGTRLLVL.

This chain links TRBV6-5 with TRBJ2-6; D is undetermined. Looked up from germline, CDR1 is MNHEY and CDR2 is SVGAGI. The V end lost 10 bases, the J end lost 3 bases, and 7 bases lay between the germline ends. This CDR3 has 12 amino acids. The CDR3 is CATIDGANVLTF. The CDR3 nucleotides read TGTGCCACCATAGATGGGGCCAACGTCCTGACTTTC.

This chain uses TRBV9 with TRBJ2-3; D ambiguous. V gave up 0 bases and J gave up 3 bases, with 8 bases separating them. The CDR3 spans 14 residues. The germline gives CDR1 SGDLS, CDR2 YYNGEE. Here the CDR3 reads CASSVDFRTDTQYF. CDR3 in DNA: TGTGCCAGCAGCGTAGATTTCAGGACAGATACGCAGTATTTT.

The rearrangement joins TRBV6-1 to TRBJ1-2, with D maybe TRBD1 (6 bases). CDR3 size: 16 residues. The germline V and J ends were trimmed by 5 bases and 6 bases, with 22 bases remaining between them. Per the germline V gene, CDR1 is MNHNS and CDR2 is SASEGT. CDR3 nucleotides: TGTGCCAGCAGTCAAGACAGGAGGGTAGTTATTAATGGCTACACCTTC. This translates into CASSQDRRVVINGYTF.

The rearrangement uses TRBV5-8 and TRBJ1-1, with D tentatively TRBD1 (6 bases). CDR1 is SGHTS and CDR2 is YDEGEE in the germline V gene. V gave up 0 bases and J gave up 5 bases, with 11 bases separating them. CDR3 length: 14 residues. CDR3 in amino acids: CASSLGGQRTEAFF. In nucleotides, the CDR3 is TGTGCCAGCAGCTTGGGGGGGCAACGGACTGAAGCTTTCTTT.

The chain links TRBV4-1 to TRBJ1-2, with a possible D match to TRBD1 (5 bases). The CDR3 runs to 15 residues. Trimming cost V 0 bases and J 8 bases, with 16 bases left between them. Germline values: CDR1 MGHRA, CDR2 YSYEKL. The CDR3 DNA is TGCGCCAGCAGCCAAGATTTATGGGGCCGCGGAGGCTACACCTTC. Protein: CASSQDLWGRGGYTF.

CDR3 sequence reads: CASSPANEKLFF. The CDR3 nucleotides are TGTGCCAGCTCACCGGCTAATGAAAAACTGTTTTTT. The V gene is TRBV18, the J gene TRBJ1-4, with D uncertain. The CDR3 extends over 12 amino acids. Per the germline V gene, CDR1 is KGHSH and CDR2 is LQKENI. The germline V and J ends were trimmed by 3 bases and 3 bases, with 2 bases remaining between them.

The chain combines TRBV6-1 with TRBJ2-5; no firm D call. The CDR3 is 12 residues long. Deletions cut 4 bases from V and 3 bases from J, with 6 bases between. The germline gives CDR1 MNHNS, CDR2 SASEGT. CDR3 sequence reads: CASSVREETQYF. Written as DNA, the CDR3 is TGTGCCAGCAGTGTACGGGAAGAGACCCAGTACTTC.

This sequence joins TRBV5-5 and TRBJ1-1; D is ambiguous. The CDR3 has 14 amino acids. Germline-derived CDR1 and CDR2 are SGHKS and YYEKEE (reference sequence). Trimming removed 0 bases at V and 1 base at J, with 7 bases between. As DNA, the CDR3 is TGTGCCAGCAGCTTGGATGGCAGGAACACTGAAGCTTTCTTT. This codes for CASSLDGRNTEAFF. Filled out from reference TRBV5-5 and TRBJ1-1, the complete variable domain reads DAGVTQSPTHLIKTRGQQVTLRCSPISGHKSVSWYQQVLGQGPQFIFQYYEKEERGRGNFPDRFSARQFPNYSSELNVNALLLGDSALYLCASSLDGRNTEAFFGQGTRLTVV.

The chain employs TRBV7-9 and TRBJ1-2, with D uncertain. Looked up from germline, CDR1 is SEHNR and CDR2 is FQNEAQ (reference sequence). Trimming removed 2 bases from V and 8 bases from J, with 15 bases in between. The CDR3 extends over 14 amino acids. This chain's CDR3 is CASSLPPTRFGYTF. As DNA, the CDR3 is TGTGCCAGCAGCTTACCCCCCACCAGGTTCGGCTACACCTTC.

This clone was observed a handful of times. The V call is TRBV28, the J call TRBJ1-2, with 7 positions matching TRBD1. CDR1 MDHEN and CDR2 SYDVKM come from the germline V gene. The CDR3 length is 17 residues. The trim removed 1 base at V and 4 bases at J, leaving 12 bases unmatched. The CDR3 nucleotides are TGTGCCAGCAGTTTATTTACTCTAAGGGGGCGAATCTATGGCTACACCTTC. Protein product: CASSLFTLRGRIYGYTF.

This chain joins TRBV7-2 and TRBJ2-3, with D uncertain. The germline V gene encodes CDR1 SGHTA and CDR2 FQGNSA. V shed 5 bases and J shed 1 base, with 22 bases lying between them. The CDR3 runs 18 residues. DNA of the CDR3: TGTGCCAGCAGCCCTCCGTCAACGGGCCCGACCCGCACAGATACGCAGTATTTT. This codes for CASSPPSTGPTRTDTQYF.

This chain links TRBV18 with TRBJ1-1, with unresolved D. There are 14 residues in the CDR3. Trimming took off 3 bases at V and 0 bases at J, with 8 bases between the two ends. The germline V gene encodes CDR1 KGHSH and CDR2 LQKENI. CDR3 sequence reads: CASSPTRLNTEAFF. The CDR3 DNA sequence: TGTGCCAGCTCACCGACAAGGCTGAACACTGAAGCTTTCTTT.

The chain uses TRBV5-1 and TRBJ2-1; TRBD2 matches 9 bases. The J segment lost 12 bases and the V segment lost 0 bases, leaving 10 bases of the junction unmatched. This CDR3 contains 15 residues. Germline CDR1 is SGHRS and CDR2 is YFSETQ. CDR3 nucleotide sequence: TGCGCCAGCAGCTTGGGGGTAGCGGGAGTGGATAGGCAGTTCTTC. Amino acids: CASSLGVAGVDRQFF.

The chain joins TRBV5-5 to TRBJ2-7; D may be TRBD1 or TRBD2 (5 bases each). Germline V gives CDR1 SGHKS, CDR2 YYEKEE (reference sequence). This CDR3 spans 14 amino acids. The V end was cut by 4 bases, the J end by 1 base, with 12 bases between. This CDR3 reads CASSIRDLSYEQYF. CDR3 DNA: TGTGCCAGCAGCATACGGGACCTTTCCTACGAGCAGTACTTC. The whole variable domain, remainder taken from reference TRBV5-5 and TRBJ2-7, is DAGVTQSPTHLIKTRGQQVTLRCSPISGHKSVSWYQQVLGQGPQFIFQYYEKEERGRGNFPDRFSARQFPNYSSELNVNALLLGDSALYLCASSIRDLSYEQYFGPGTRLTVT.

V and J are TRBV19 and TRBJ2-1; TRBD1 aligns across 9 bases. The CDR3 is 17 residues long. Unmatched junction bases numbered 11, after V lost 6 bases and J lost 2 bases. Germline V gives CDR1 LNHDA, CDR2 SQIVND (reference sequence). The CDR3 DNA reads TGTGCCAGTAGCGGGGACAGGGTGTCGGTCACCTACAATGAGCAGTTCTTC. Amino acids: CASSGDRVSVTYNEQFF.